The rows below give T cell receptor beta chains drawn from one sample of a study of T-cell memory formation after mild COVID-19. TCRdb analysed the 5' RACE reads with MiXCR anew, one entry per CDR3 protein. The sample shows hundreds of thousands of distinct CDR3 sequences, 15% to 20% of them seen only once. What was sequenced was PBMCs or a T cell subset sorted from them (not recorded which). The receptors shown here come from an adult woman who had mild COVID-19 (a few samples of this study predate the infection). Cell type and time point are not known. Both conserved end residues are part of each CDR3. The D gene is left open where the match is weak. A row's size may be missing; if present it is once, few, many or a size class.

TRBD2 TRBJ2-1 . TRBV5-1 TGCGCCAGCAGCTTGGCGCTGTATAGCGGGGGCTCCTACAATGAGCAGTTCTTC CASSLALYSGGSYNEQFF
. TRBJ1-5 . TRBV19 TGTGCCAGTGACGGTAGGGGAAATAGCCCTCAGCCCCAGCATTTT CASDGRGNSPQPQHF
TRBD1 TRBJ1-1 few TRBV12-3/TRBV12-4 TGTGCCAGCAGTCGACAGGGGGCTATTGATACTGAAGCTTTCTTT CASSRQGAIDTEAFF
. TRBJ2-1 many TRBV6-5 TGTGCCAGCAGTTCCGGAGGGTCTCGAGCTTACAATGAGCAGTTCTTC CASSSGGSRAYNEQFF
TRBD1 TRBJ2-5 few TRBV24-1 TGTGCCACCAGTGATTGGACAGGGGGCTTGGAGACCCAGTACTTC CATSDWTGGLETQYF
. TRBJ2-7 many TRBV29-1 TGCAGCGTTGAGTCTGGCAGCCGAGTTTCCTACGAGCAGTACTTC CSVESGSRVSYEQYF
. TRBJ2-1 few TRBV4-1 TGCGCCAGCAGCCAAGACCCGCAGGCCTACAATGAGCAGTTCTTC CASSQDPQAYNEQFF
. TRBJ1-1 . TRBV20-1 TGCAGTGCCAGAGTGGGGGGGGAAACTTTCTTT CSARVGGETFF
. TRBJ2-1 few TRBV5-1 TGCGCCAGCAGCTTGGCCGCGTCGGCATTTGGTTTGGACAATGAGCAGTTCTTC CASSLAASAFGLDNEQFF
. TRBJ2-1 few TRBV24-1 TGTGCCACCAGTGATCTTAGGTATGAGCAGTTCTTC CATSDLRYEQFF
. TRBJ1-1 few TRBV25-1 TGTGCCAGCAGTGGAGGAGGAGGAACTGAAGCTTTCTTT CASSGGGGTEAFF
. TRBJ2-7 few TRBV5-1 TGCGCCAGCAGCTTGGTATCGGCAGGGCCCTACGAGCAGTACTTC CASSLVSAGPYEQYF
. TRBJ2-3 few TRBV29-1 TGCAGCTTTGGGCCAGCACCGGTCTCAGATACGCAGTATTTT CSFGPAPVSDTQYF
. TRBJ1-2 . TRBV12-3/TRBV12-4 TGTGCCAGCTCCCCTAGCGGGGACAATCCCACTAACTATGGCTACACCTTC CASSPSGDNPTNYGYTF
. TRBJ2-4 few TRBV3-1 TGTGCCAGCAGCCGCAGGGTAGGAGCCAAAAACATTCAGTACTTC CASSRRVGAKNIQYF
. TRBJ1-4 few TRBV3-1 TGTGCCAGCAGCCACGGCGGACGGAATGAAAAACTGTTTTTT CASSHGGRNEKLFF
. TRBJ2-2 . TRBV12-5 TGTGCTAGTGGTTCACCCCTGGGGAACACCGGGGAGCTGTTTTTT CASGSPLGNTGELFF
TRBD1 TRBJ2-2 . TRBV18 TGTGCCAGCTCATCCGGACAGGGGGCACTTGGCGGGGAGCTGTTTTTT CASSSGQGALGGELFF
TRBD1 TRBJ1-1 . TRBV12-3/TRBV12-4 TGTGCCAGCAGACCCGAACAGGGGGCAGGGGGTTACACTGAAGCTTTCTTT CASRPEQGAGGYTEAFF
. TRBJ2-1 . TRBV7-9 TGTGCCAGCAGTCCCTCCAATGAGCAGTTCTTC CASSPSNEQFF
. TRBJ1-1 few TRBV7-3 TGTGCCAGCAGCTTAGAGGCCCAGGCGGGGAACACTGAAGCTTTCTTT CASSLEAQAGNTEAFF
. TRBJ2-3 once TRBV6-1 TGTGCCAGCAGCCCGAGTTTTGGATGGACAGATACGCAGTATTTT CASSPSFGWTDTQYF
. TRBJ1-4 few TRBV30 TGTGCCTGGGCGACAGTGGCTAATGAAAAACTGTTTTTT CAWATVANEKLFF
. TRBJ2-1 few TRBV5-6 TGTGCCAGCAGCTCAACACCTATTCGTGAGCAGTTCTTC CASSSTPIREQFF
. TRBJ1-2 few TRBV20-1 TGCAGTGCTAGAGATCAGGGACGGAATGGCTACACCTTC CSARDQGRNGYTF
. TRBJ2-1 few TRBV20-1 TGCAGTGCTAGAGTGGGGTTAGGGGGTGCCTACAATGAGCAGTTCTTC CSARVGLGGAYNEQFF
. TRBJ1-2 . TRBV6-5 TGTGCCAGCAGTTACTCGAAGGATAGTCGCTACACCTTC CASSYSKDSRYTF
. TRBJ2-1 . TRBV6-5 TGTGCCAGCAGTTCCCGGGGGACCTCCTACAATGAGCAGTTCTTC CASSSRGTSYNEQFF
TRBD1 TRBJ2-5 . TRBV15 TGTGCCACCAGCTCGGGGACAGGGGCACAACAAGAGACCCAGTACTTC CATSSGTGAQQETQYF
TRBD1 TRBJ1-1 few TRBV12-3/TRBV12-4 TGTGCCAGCATGGAGGACAGGGCATTGAACACTGAAGCTTTCTTT CASMEDRALNTEAFF
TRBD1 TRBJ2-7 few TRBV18 TGTGCCAGCTCACCATCCCGGGACAGACTATCCTACGAGCAGTACTTC CASSPSRDRLSYEQYF
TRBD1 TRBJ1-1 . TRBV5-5 TGTGCCAGCAGCACCCCGGGACAGGGGTACACTGAAGCTTTCTTT CASSTPGQGYTEAFF
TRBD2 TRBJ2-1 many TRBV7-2 TGTGCCAGCAGCTTAAGGCCCGGACTAGCGGGAGAGAAGTCCTACAATGAGCAGTTCTTC CASSLRPGLAGEKSYNEQFF
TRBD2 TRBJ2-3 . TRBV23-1 TGCGCCAGCAGTCAGATGTTAGCGGGAGACGCGGGCACAGATACGCAGTATTTT CASSQMLAGDAGTDTQYF
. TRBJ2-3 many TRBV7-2 TGTGCCAGCAGCCTAGGGAGTGGCACAGATACGCAGTATTTT CASSLGSGTDTQYF
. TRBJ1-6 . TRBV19 TGTGCCAGTAGTATAGATCTCCCCGGAAGCTCCTATAATTCACCCCTCAACTTT CASSIDLPGSSYNSPLNF
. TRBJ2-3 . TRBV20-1 TGCAGTGTGGCTAGAACAGATACGCAGTATTTT CSVARTDTQYF
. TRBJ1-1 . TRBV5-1 TGCGCCAGCAGCTTGTTGGGGCGGAACATGAACACTGAAGCTTTCTTT CASSLLGRNMNTEAFF
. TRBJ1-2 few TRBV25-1 TGTGCCAGCAGTGAATTCAAGCGGAATGATGGCTACACCTTC CASSEFKRNDGYTF
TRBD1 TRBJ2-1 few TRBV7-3 TGTGCCAGCAGCGTGGGACAGGGGTCTTGGGATGAGCAGTTCTTC CASSVGQGSWDEQFF
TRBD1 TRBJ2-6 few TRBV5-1 TGCGCCAGCAGCCCCCGGACAGGGGTTTTGCCTGGGGCCAACGTCCTGACTTTC CASSPRTGVLPGANVLTF
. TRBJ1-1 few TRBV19 TGTGCCAGTAGCCCTCCAGGAGTCCCAAGGAACACTGAAGCTTTCTTT CASSPPGVPRNTEAFF
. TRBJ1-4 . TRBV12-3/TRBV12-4 TGTGCCAGCAGTGTTGGATCGGGGCCTAATGAAAAACTGTTTTTT CASSVGSGPNEKLFF
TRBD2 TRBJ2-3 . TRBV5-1 TGCGCCAGCAGCTTAAACCCCAGCGGGAGAGGGTCAGATACGCAGTATTTT CASSLNPSGRGSDTQYF
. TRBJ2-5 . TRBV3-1 TGTGCCAGCAGCAACTTGGGCCTAGAGACCCAGTACTTC CASSNLGLETQYF
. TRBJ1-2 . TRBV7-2 TGTGCCAGCAGCCCAGGAGGGGGGGACTATGGCTACACCTTC CASSPGGGDYGYTF
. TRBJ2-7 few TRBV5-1 TGCGCCAGCAGCCCGCTCCCGGGAGACTCCTACGAGCAGTACTTC CASSPLPGDSYEQYF
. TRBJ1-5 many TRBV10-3 TGTGCCATCAGTCCTCTCGGCGGGCAGCCCCAGCATTTT CAISPLGGQPQHF
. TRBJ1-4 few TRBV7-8 TGTGCCAGCAGCTTAGCGGGGCAGGTCGCAACTAATGAAAAACTGTTTTTT CASSLAGQVATNEKLFF